A single TCR beta chain is shown here with its context. This entry comes from a study of blood T cells in healthy people across ages. The CDR3 contains 14 residues. Looked up from germline, CDR1 is DFQATT and CDR2 is SNEGSKA (reference sequence). With V trimmed by 3 bases and J by 9 bases, 7 bases remained unmatched. Every sample yielded at least 7 million isolated PBMCs. A sample-barcoded 5' primer and a J-beta primer mix were used in a second PCR of roughly 6 to 12 cycles. Each CDR3 protein gets one entry after TCRdb re-called the 5' RACE reads with MiXCR. The data hold about 830,000 distinct CDR3 sequences, with around 62% observed a single time.

The rearrangement joins TRBV20-1 to TRBJ2-1, with TRBD2 matching over 11 bases. Sequenced sample: blood. The origin of this receptor is a man aged 25-45 years in good health. The CDR3 DNA sequence: TGCAGTGCTAGGGGTAGCGGGGGGGCGGGTGAGCAGTTCTTC. Protein product: CSARGSGGAGEQFF.